The 21 T cell receptor beta chains below come from one sample, sequenced in a study of T cells in Graves' hyperthyroidism and ophthalmopathy. RNA transcripts served as the template for amplifying TCR beta CDR3 regions. RT-PCR in the first round (using the HTBI primer set) targeted the TCR CDR3. TCRdb reprocessed the multiplex PCR reads with MiXCR, giving one entry per CDR3 protein. Here the sample spans about 710,000 distinct CDR3 sequences, around 15% being singletons. Sequenced material: blood. These receptors were collected from a man aged 18-30 years with Graves' hyperthyroidism.

This clonotype has a count of ten or more. The chain employs TRBV7-9 and TRBJ2-3; D is unclear. This CDR3 has 13 amino acids. Germline CDR1 is SEHNR and CDR2 is FQNEAQ (reference sequence). Trimming removed 6 bases at V and 3 bases at J, with 10 bases between. The CDR3 sequence: CASSDSLTDTQYF. CDR3 bases: TGTGCCAGCAGTGATAGCCTGACAGATACGCAGTATTTT.

This clonotype came up a few times. The CDR3 region has the DNA TGTGCCAGCGAGTTAACCAGTCTAGCGGGAGTAAATGAGCAGTTCTTC. Amino acids: CASELTSLAGVNEQFF. This chain connects TRBV28 to TRBJ2-1; 10 positions agree with TRBD2. CDR1 MDHEN and CDR2 SYDVKM come from the germline V gene. This CDR3 contains 16 residues. J was trimmed by 7 bases and V by 8 bases; bases with no gene match: 14. The whole variable domain, filled in from reference TRBV28 and TRBJ2-1, reads DVKVTQSSRYLVKRTGEKVFLECVQDMDHENMFWYRQDPGLGLRLIYFSYDVKMKEKGDIPEGYSVSREKKERFSLILESASTNQTSMYLCASELTSLAGVNEQFFGPGTRLTVL.

The chain uses TRBV15 and TRBJ2-1, with D perhaps TRBD2 (6 bases). Germline lookup yields CDR1 LNHNV and CDR2 YYDKDF (reference sequence). CDR3 length: 17 residues. Trimming took off 0 bases at V and 4 bases at J, with 16 bases between the two ends. CDR3 region: CATSRDAGTGAYNEQFF. CDR3 DNA sequence: TGTGCCACCAGCAGAGACGCCGGGACGGGAGCGTACAATGAGCAGTTCTTC.

This rearrangement joins TRBV27 to TRBJ2-1; tentative D call: TRBD2 (6 bases). The germline CDR1 and CDR2 sequences are MNHEY and SMNVEV (reference sequence). There are 16 residues in the CDR3. Trimming left V 5 bases short and J 6 bases short, with 20 bases between. In nucleotides, the CDR3 is TGTGCCAGCAGTGATTCCCGGAGGGCCTTAACCAATGAGCAGTTCTTC. Translation: CASSDSRRALTNEQFF.

In this sample, this clonotype turned up many times. The chain is built from TRBV6-1 and TRBJ1-1, with D hard to call. V was shortened by 1 base and J by 11 bases, with 8 bases between the two germline ends. This CDR3 is 11 amino acids long. Germline V gives CDR1 MNHNS, CDR2 SASEGT. CDR3 in DNA: TGTGCCAGCAGTGAAGGTCTGAACGCTTTCTTT. Protein product: CASSEGLNAFF.

This clonotype has at least ten counts. This chain links TRBV28 with TRBJ2-5; 10 bases fit TRBD1. Germline V gene data show CDR1 as MDHEN and CDR2 as SYDVKM. This CDR3 comprises 15 residues. J gave up 7 bases and V 5 bases, and 10 bases lay outside the gene matches. DNA for the CDR3: TGTGCCAGCAGTCTTGGGACAGGGGTAGTTGGGACCCAGTACTTC. This encodes CASSLGTGVVGTQYF. Drawing the rest from reference TRBV28 and TRBJ2-5, the complete variable domain is DVKVTQSSRYLVKRTGEKVFLECVQDMDHENMFWYRQDPGLGLRLIYFSYDVKMKEKGDIPEGYSVSREKKERFSLILESASTNQTSMYLCASSLGTGVVGTQYFGPGTRLLVL.

A few counts support this clonotype. This clone may be a read error of a much larger clone one base away. The chain combines TRBV28 with TRBJ2-1; 7 nucleotides agree with TRBD2. V shed 5 bases and J 7 bases; nucleotides not matched to a gene: 8. The CDR3 has 14 residues. From germline, CDR1 is MDHEN and CDR2 SYDVKM. The CDR3 sequence: CASSPTELANEQFF. For the CDR3, the DNA is TGTGCCAGCAGTCCTACGGAACTAGCGAATGAGCAGTTCTTC.

This clonotype showed up many times. The chain uses TRBV28 and TRBJ2-1; TRBD2 aligns across 7 bases. This CDR3 spans 14 amino acids. CDR1 MDHEN and CDR2 SYDVKM come from the germline V gene. V trimming: 7 bases; J trimming: 8 bases; junction bases outside the gene matches: 11. This CDR3 reads CASNVGGQVDEQFF. As DNA, the CDR3 is TGTGCCAGCAATGTGGGAGGGCAGGTCGATGAGCAGTTCTTC.

Many counts were recorded for this clonotype. The chain carries TRBV28 and TRBJ2-4; tentative D call: TRBD1 (5 bases). The V gene lost 1 base and the J gene lost 8 bases, with 6 bases spanning the gap. The CDR3 has 12 amino acids. Germline loops: CDR1 MDHEN, CDR2 SYDVKM. The CDR3 nucleotides are TGTGCCAGCAGTTTATCAGGGTACATTCAGTACTTC. It codes for CASSLSGYIQYF.

The chain has TRBV4-1 and TRBJ2-7; D possibly matches TRBD1 or TRBD2 (5 bases each). Trimming cost V 0 bases and J 6 bases, with 12 bases left between them. Per germline, CDR1 MGHRA and CDR2 YSYEKL. The CDR3 has 14 residues. DNA for the CDR3: TGCGCCAGCAGCCAAGAAGGGAGACAGTCCGAGCAGTACTTC. Its protein is CASSQEGRQSEQYF.

This clonotype was detected many times. This chain links TRBV9 with TRBJ2-3; D ambiguous. V was clipped by 0 bases and J by 2 bases, with 10 bases between them. The CDR3 is 15 amino acids. Per the germline V gene, CDR1 is SGDLS and CDR2 is YYNGEE. As DNA, the CDR3 is TGTGCCAGCAGCGTAGTTGGTCAGGACACAGATACGCAGTATTTT. This sequence encodes CASSVVGQDTDTQYF.

The V and J genes are TRBV9 and TRBJ2-7; D not certain. Trimming cost V 0 bases and J 3 bases, with 13 bases left between them. Germline lookup yields CDR1 SGDLS and CDR2 YYNGEE. The CDR3 sequence is 15 residues long. CDR3 protein: CASSVVFKRNYEQYF. The CDR3 bases are TGTGCCAGCAGCGTAGTGTTTAAGAGAAACTACGAGCAGTACTTC.

In this sample, this clonotype turned up a few times. This chain links TRBV6-6 with TRBJ2-7; 8 nucleotides line up with TRBD2. CDR3 length equals 16 residues. J gave up 1 base and V 3 bases, and 8 bases lay outside the gene matches. In germline, CDR1 is MNHNY, CDR2 SVGAGI (reference sequence). Here the CDR3 reads CASSYPLAGFSYEQYF. CDR3 in DNA: TGTGCCAGCAGTTATCCCTTAGCGGGATTTTCCTACGAGCAGTACTTC.

This clonotype was seen at least ten times. The CDR3 here is CASIGGRKAYEQYF. DNA of the CDR3: TGTGCCAGCATTGGGGGCAGAAAGGCCTACGAGCAGTACTTC. The chain links TRBV28 to TRBJ2-7; maybe TRBD1 (6 bases). The germline gives CDR1 MDHEN, CDR2 SYDVKM. This CDR3 has 14 residues. The V gene lost 7 bases and the J gene lost 2 bases, with 15 bases spanning the gap.

This clonotype was seen at least ten times. The chain combines TRBV7-3 with TRBJ1-1; D is unclear. Germline CDR1 SGHTA, CDR2 FQGTGA. V gave up 6 bases and J gave up 1 base, with 9 bases separating them. The CDR3 consists of 13 residues. This CDR3 is CASSLRRNTEAFF. The CDR3 DNA reads TGTGCCAGCAGTCTCCGGAGGAACACTGAAGCTTTCTTT.

The table lists this clonotype with many counts. The rearrangement joins TRBV27 to TRBJ1-5; TRBD1 agrees at 7 bases. The J segment lost 0 bases and the V segment lost 6 bases, leaving 23 bases of the junction unmatched. The CDR3 runs 21 residues. Germline V gene lookup returns CDR1 MNHEY and CDR2 SMNVEV (reference sequence). CDR3 sequence: CASRRDRSTQVSGYSNQPQHF. The CDR3, as DNA: TGTGCCAGCAGAAGGGACAGATCAACGCAGGTGTCAGGCTATAGCAATCAGCCCCAGCATTTT.

This clonotype was picked up many times. The chain combines TRBV6-2 or TRBV6-3 with TRBJ1-2; the D is unclear. V was clipped by 5 bases and J by 5 bases, with 12 bases between them. The length of the CDR3 is 13 residues. The germline CDR1 and CDR2 sequences are MNHEY and SVGEGT. The CDR3 bases are TGTGCCAGCAGTACCCCGAGGGAGTATGGCTACACCTTC. Translating it yields CASSTPREYGYTF.

This clonotype came up many times. The V and J genes are TRBV14 and TRBJ2-3; TRBD2 matches at 7 bases. V lost 4 bases, J lost 4 bases, and 11 bases stayed unmatched. The CDR3 is 16 residues long. Per germline, CDR1 SGHDN and CDR2 FVKESK. The CDR3 DNA is TGTGCCAGCAGCCTGGGGGGGACTCCCGAGGCAGATACGCAGTATTTT. Translation: CASSLGGTPEADTQYF. The full variable domain, completed using reference TRBV14 and TRBJ2-3, is EAGVTQFPSHSVIEKGQTVTLRCDPISGHDNLYWYRRVMGKEIKFLLHFVKESKQDESGMPNNRFLAERTGGTYSTLKVQPAELEDSGVYFCASSLGGTPEADTQYFGPGTRLTVL.

This clonotype has just a few counts. CDR3 in amino acids: CASSNGGNTEAFF. For the CDR3, the DNA is TGTGCCAGCAGCAACGGGGGGAACACTGAAGCTTTCTTT. The gene calls are TRBV9 and TRBJ1-1; D might be TRBD1 (5 bases). Germline CDR1 reads SGDLS; CDR2 reads YYNGEE. The V end lost 4 bases, the J end lost 1 base, and 8 bases lay between the germline ends. CDR3 length: 13 residues.

In its sample, this clonotype was seen a few times. V and J are TRBV24-1 and TRBJ1-4, with D unresolved. Germline CDR1 and CDR2: KGHDR and SFDVKD. The CDR3 totals 16 residues. The ends were cut back, 5 bases at V and 8 bases at J, with 20 bases in the middle. The CDR3 is CATSADSGRTEEKLFF. DNA of the CDR3: TGTGCCACCAGTGCCGACTCCGGACGGACGGAGGAAAAACTGTTTTTT.

A few counts support this clonotype. J is TRBJ1-2 and V is TRBV28, with D uncertain. V lost 3 bases and J lost 6, with 5 bases in between. This CDR3 comprises 11 residues. Germline V lookup: CDR1 MDHEN, CDR2 SYDVKM. CDR3 amino acids: CASSLVDGYTF. The DNA for the CDR3 is TGTGCCAGCAGTTTGGTGGATGGCTACACCTTC.